This TCR beta chain was retrieved from a study of blood T cell repertoires in COVID-19. Turning to the study itself: The United States, Italy and Spain provided the acute and convalescent COVID-19 samples. T cells, B-cell-depleted T cells, or PBMCs provided the cDNA or gDNA that served as material.

Methods used by the authors: Reference gene primer amplification gave nucleated cell count estimates. Produced via immunoSEQ multiplex PCR; TCRdb's table is partial and in-frame only. V, J and clone size are those of that table, while D and trimming were read from the DNA. The repertoire consists of about 240,000 clones, with approximately 86% occurring once and the leading ten covering 5% to 7%. The CDR3 totals 15 residues. Germline values: CDR1 SNHLY, CDR2 FYNNEI. V was pared by 6 bases and J by 0 bases, with 13 bases between. The genes are TRBV2 and TRBJ2-3; TRBD2 might be the D (6 bases). This clonotype was sampled from a woman aged 60-75 years with active or convalescent COVID-19. Material for sequencing was peripheral blood. The DNA of the CDR3 is TGTGCCAGCAGGGAAAGGGACTTCAGCACAGATACGCAGTATTTT. Its protein product is CASRERDFSTDTQYF.